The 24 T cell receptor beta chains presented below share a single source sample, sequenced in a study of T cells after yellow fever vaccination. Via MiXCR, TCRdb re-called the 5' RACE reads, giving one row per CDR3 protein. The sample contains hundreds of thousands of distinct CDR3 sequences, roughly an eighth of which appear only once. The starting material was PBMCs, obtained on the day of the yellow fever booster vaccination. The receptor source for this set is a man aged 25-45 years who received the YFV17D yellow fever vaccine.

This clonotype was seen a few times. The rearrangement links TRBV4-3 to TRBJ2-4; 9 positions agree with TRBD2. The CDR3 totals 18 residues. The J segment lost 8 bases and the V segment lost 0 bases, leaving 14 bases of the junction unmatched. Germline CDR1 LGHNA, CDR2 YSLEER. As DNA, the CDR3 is TGCGCCAGCAGCCAAGATCCCCCGGGACTAGCAGGTGAAGACATTCAGTACTTC. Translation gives CASSQDPPGLAGEDIQYF.

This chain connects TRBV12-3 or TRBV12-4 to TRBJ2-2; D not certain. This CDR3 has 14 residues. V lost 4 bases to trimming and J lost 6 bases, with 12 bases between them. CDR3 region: CASSSLLTPGELFF. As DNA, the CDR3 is TGTGCCAGCAGTTCCCTGCTGACCCCCGGGGAGCTGTTTTTT.

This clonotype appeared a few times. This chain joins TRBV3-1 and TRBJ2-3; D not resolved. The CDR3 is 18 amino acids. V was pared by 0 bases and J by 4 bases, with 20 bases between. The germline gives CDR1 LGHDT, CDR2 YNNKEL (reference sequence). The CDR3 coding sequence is TGTGCCAGCAGCCAAGATCGGACCTACCAACTCGCGGCAGATACGCAGTATTTT. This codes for CASSQDRTYQLAADTQYF.

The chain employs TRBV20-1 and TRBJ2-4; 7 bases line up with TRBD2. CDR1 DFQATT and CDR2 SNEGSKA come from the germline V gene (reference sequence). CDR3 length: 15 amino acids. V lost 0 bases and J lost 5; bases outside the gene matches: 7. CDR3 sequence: CSARDLTGGQNIQYF. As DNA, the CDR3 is TGCAGTGCTAGAGATCTGACGGGAGGCCAAAACATTCAGTACTTC.

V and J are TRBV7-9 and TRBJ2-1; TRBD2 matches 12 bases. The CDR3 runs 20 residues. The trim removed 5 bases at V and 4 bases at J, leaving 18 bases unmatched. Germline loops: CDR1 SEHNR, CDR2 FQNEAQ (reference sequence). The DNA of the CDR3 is TGTGCCAGCAGCCCCCCCGCGGCTAGCGGGAGGGCCGCGGGATACAATGAGCAGTTCTTC. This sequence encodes CASSPPAASGRAAGYNEQFF.

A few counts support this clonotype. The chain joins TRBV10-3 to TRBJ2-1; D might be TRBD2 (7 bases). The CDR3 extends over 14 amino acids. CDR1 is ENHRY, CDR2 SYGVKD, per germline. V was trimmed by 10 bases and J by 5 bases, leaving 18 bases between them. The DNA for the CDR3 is TGTGCCACCCGGGGGGACACACGCAACAATGAGCAGTTCTTC. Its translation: CATRGDTRNNEQFF.

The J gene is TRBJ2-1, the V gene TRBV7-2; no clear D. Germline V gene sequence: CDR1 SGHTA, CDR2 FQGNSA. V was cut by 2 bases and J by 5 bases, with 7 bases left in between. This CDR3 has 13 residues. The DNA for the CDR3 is TGTGCCAGCAGCTTAAGTCCTAACAATGAGCAGTTCTTC. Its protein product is CASSLSPNNEQFF.

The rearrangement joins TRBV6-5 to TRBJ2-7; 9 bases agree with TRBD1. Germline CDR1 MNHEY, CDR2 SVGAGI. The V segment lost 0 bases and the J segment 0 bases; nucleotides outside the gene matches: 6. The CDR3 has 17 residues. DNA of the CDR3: TGTGCCAGCAGTTACTCCACCGGGACAGGGAGCTCCTACGAGCAGTACTTC. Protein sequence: CASSYSTGTGSSYEQYF.

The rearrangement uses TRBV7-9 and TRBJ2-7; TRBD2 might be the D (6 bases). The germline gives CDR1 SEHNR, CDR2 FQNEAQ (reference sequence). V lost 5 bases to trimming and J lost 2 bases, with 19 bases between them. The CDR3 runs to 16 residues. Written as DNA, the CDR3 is TGTGCCAGCAGCGTTGCCCTTGGGAGGCTTGCCTACGAGCAGTACTTC. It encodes CASSVALGRLAYEQYF.

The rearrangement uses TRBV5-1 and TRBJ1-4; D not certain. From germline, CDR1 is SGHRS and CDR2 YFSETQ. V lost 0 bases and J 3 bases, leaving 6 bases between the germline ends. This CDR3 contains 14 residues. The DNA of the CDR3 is TGCGCCAGCAGCTTGGACAGCTCTAATGAAAAACTGTTTTTT. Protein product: CASSLDSSNEKLFF.

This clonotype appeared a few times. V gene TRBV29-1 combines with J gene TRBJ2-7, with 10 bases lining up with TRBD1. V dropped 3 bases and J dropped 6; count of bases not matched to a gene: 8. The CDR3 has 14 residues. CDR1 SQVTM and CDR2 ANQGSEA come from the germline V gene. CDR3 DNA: TGCAGCGTTGATAGGGGACAGGGGAGCGGCGAGCAGTACTTC. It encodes CSVDRGQGSGEQYF.

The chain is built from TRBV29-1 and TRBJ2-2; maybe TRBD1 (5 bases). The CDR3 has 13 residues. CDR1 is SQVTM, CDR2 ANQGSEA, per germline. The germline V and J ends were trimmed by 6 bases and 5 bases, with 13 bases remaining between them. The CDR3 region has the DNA TGCAGCGTCGATCCCAGGGTAACCGGGGAGCTGTTTTTT. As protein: CSVDPRVTGELFF.

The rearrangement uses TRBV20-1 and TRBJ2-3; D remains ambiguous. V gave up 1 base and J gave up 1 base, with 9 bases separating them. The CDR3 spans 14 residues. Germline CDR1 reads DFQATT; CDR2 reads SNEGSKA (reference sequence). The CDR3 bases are TGCAGTGCTAGAGTGGTTGGCGGCACAGATACGCAGTATTTT. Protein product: CSARVVGGTDTQYF.

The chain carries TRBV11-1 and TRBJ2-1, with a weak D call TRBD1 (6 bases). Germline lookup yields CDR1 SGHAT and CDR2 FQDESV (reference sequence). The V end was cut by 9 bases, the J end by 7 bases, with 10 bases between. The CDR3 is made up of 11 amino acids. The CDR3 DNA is TGTGCCAGGGAACAGGGAAATGAGCAGTTCTTC. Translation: CAREQGNEQFF.

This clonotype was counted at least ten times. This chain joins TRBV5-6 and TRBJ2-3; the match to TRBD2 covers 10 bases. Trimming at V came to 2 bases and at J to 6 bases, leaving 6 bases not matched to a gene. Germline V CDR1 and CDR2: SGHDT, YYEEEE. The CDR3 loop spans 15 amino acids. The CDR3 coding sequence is TGTGCCAGCAGCTTAAGCGGGAGGGCCGGTGATACGCAGTATTTT. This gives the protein CASSLSGRAGDTQYF.

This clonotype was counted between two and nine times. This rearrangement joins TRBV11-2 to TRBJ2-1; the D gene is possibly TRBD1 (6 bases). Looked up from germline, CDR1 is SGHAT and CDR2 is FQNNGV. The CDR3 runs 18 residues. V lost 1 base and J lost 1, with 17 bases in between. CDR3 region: CASSLGRGNLKSYNEQFF. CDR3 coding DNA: TGTGCCAGCAGCTTAGGCAGGGGAAATCTTAAGTCCTACAATGAGCAGTTCTTC.

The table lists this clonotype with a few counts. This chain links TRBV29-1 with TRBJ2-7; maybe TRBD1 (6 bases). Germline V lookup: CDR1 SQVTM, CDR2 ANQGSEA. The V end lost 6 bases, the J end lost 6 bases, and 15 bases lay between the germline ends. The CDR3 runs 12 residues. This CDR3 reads CSVTQGSGEQYF. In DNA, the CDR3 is TGCAGCGTGACACAGGGATCAGGCGAGCAGTACTTC.

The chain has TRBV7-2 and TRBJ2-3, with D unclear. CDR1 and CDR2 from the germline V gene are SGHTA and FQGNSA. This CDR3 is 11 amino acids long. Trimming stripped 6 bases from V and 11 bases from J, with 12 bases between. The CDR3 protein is CASSRREGQYF. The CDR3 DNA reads TGTGCCAGCAGTCGAAGGGAAGGGCAGTATTTT.

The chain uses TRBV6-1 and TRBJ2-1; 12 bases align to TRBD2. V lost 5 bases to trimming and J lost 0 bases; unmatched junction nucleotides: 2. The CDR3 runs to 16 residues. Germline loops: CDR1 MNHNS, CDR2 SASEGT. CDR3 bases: TGTGCCAGCAGTCAGACTAGCGGGGGCTCCTACAATGAGCAGTTCTTC. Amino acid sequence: CASSQTSGGSYNEQFF.

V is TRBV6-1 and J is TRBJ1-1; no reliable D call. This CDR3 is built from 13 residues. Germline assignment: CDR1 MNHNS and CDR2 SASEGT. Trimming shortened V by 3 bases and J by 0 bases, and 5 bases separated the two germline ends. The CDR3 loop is CASSDSLNTEAFF. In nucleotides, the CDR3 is TGTGCCAGCAGTGACAGCCTGAACACTGAAGCTTTCTTT.

CDR3 loop: CASLQQETQYF. For the CDR3, the DNA is TGTGCCAGCCTACAGCAAGAGACCCAGTACTTC. The V and J genes are TRBV12-3 or TRBV12-4 and TRBJ2-5, with D uncertain. The CDR3 totals 11 residues. Trimming removed 8 bases from V and 2 bases from J, with 6 bases in between.

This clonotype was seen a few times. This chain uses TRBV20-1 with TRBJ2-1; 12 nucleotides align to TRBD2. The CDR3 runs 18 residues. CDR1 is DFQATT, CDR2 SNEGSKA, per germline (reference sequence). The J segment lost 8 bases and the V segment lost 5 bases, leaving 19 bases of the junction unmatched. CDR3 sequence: CSADPILAGGRPLHEQFF. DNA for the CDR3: TGCAGTGCTGACCCCATTCTAGCGGGAGGGCGCCCCCTCCATGAGCAGTTCTTC.

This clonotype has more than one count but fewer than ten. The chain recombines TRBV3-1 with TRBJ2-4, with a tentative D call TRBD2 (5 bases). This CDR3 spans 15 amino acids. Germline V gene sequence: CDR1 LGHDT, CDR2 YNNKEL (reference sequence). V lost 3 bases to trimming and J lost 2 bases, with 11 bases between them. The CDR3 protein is CASSQGSGSKNIQYF. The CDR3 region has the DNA TGTGCCAGCAGCCAGGGAAGCGGCTCCAAAAACATTCAGTACTTC.

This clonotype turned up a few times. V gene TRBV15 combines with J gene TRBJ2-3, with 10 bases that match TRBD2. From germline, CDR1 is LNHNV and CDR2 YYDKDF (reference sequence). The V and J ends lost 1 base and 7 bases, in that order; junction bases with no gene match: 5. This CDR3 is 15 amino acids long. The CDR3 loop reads CATSRVTSGENTQYF. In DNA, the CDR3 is TGTGCCACCAGCAGAGTTACTAGCGGGGAAAATACGCAGTATTTT.